Presented here are 8 T cell receptor beta chains from one specimen sequenced in a study of response to subunit inactivated influenza vaccine. TCRdb redid the calling of the RT-PCR reads with MiXCR, one entry per CDR3 protein. Of about 540,000 distinct CDR3 sequences listed, around a quarter are singletons. The same sample was also studied in work on T cells expressing NK-cell markers. This second study notes: UMIs were included in TCR beta cDNA generated by 5'RACE template switching.

Sequencing used CD4+ T cells sorted from PBMCs, obtained about 12 days after vaccination. These TCRs come from a man aged 45 to 65 who received an inactivated influenza vaccine.

The chain uses TRBV4-1 and TRBJ1-4, with D unresolved. Trimming cost V 2 bases and J 7 bases, with 8 bases left between them. Germline assignment: CDR1 MGHRA and CDR2 YSYEKL. The CDR3 runs to 13 residues. CDR3 in amino acids: CASSQFVGEKLFF. The DNA for the CDR3 is TGCGCCAGCAGCCAATTCGTGGGTGAAAAACTGTTTTTT.

This clonotype was seen at least ten times. This chain joins TRBV10-3 and TRBJ2-2; D unresolved. Germline loops: CDR1 ENHRY, CDR2 SYGVKD. CDR3 size: 14 residues. Trimming removed 2 bases from V and 3 bases from J, with 7 bases in between. This CDR3 is CAISEKADTGELFF. The CDR3 DNA reads as TGTGCCATCAGTGAGAAGGCCGACACCGGGGAGCTGTTTTTT.

The rearrangement links TRBV6-1 to TRBJ2-7; D is perhaps TRBD2 (6 bases). Trimming stripped 5 bases from V and 3 bases from J, with 17 bases between. The CDR3 has 15 amino acids. Per germline, CDR1 MNHNS and CDR2 SASEGT. The CDR3 region has the DNA TGTGCCAGCAGTCCGACTAGGTTTGGTTACTACGAGCAGTACTTC. Its protein is CASSPTRFGYYEQYF.

The chain combines TRBV7-8 with TRBJ2-3; tentative D call: TRBD2 (6 bases). The CDR3 contains 14 residues. Germline CDR1 SGHVS, CDR2 FQNEAQ. Trimming removed 1 base at V and 5 bases at J, with 10 bases between. CDR3 DNA sequence: TGTGCCAGCAGCTTAGGGGGGGTGGGAGATACGCAGTATTTT. This translates into CASSLGGVGDTQYF.

In its sample, this clonotype was seen many times. The chain couples TRBV12-3 or TRBV12-4 to TRBJ2-4; TRBD1 matches 10 bases. The J segment lost 6 bases and the V segment lost 5 bases, leaving 4 bases of the junction unmatched. The CDR3 consists of 14 residues. The CDR3 loop reads CASSPRDRGNIQYF. The DNA of the CDR3 is TGTGCCAGCAGTCCCCGGGACAGGGGAAACATTCAGTACTTC.

The J gene is TRBJ2-7, the V gene TRBV7-2, with 10 bases matching TRBD1. Trimming cost V 1 base and J 4 bases; bases outside gene matches: 13. Germline V CDR1 and CDR2: SGHTA, FQGNSA. CDR3 length: 18 residues. The CDR3 coding sequence is TGTGCCAGCAGCTTAGGGCGACAGGGGGCTTCTTCACTTTACGAGCAGTACTTC. It encodes CASSLGRQGASSLYEQYF.

The chain combines TRBV4-1 with TRBJ2-3; TRBD2 agrees at 13 bases. CDR3 length: 15 amino acids. The ends lost 6 bases at V and 9 bases at J; junction bases unmatched: 9. Germline V gives CDR1 MGHRA, CDR2 YSYEKL. The CDR3 loop is CASSSGTSGAGTQYF. The CDR3 DNA follows: TGCGCCAGCAGTTCCGGGACTAGCGGGGCGGGGACGCAGTATTTT.

This sequence joins TRBV5-5 and TRBJ2-1; 7 bases align to TRBD2. V lost 4 bases, J lost 2 bases, and 6 bases stayed unmatched. The CDR3 runs to 15 residues. Looked up from germline, CDR1 is SGHKS and CDR2 is YYEKEE (reference sequence). CDR3: CASSRGDSTYNEQFF. Written as DNA, the CDR3 is TGTGCCAGCAGCCGGGGGGACTCCACCTACAATGAGCAGTTCTTC. The entire variable domain, with the rest obtained from reference TRBV5-5 and TRBJ2-1, is as follows: DAGVTQSPTHLIKTRGQQVTLRCSPISGHKSVSWYQQVLGQGPQFIFQYYEKEERGRGNFPDRFSARQFPNYSSELNVNALLLGDSALYLCASSRGDSTYNEQFFGPGTRLTVL.